These T cell receptor beta chains were read from a single sample in a study of cytomegalovirus exposure and HLA in healthy donors. Using immunoSEQ multiplex PCR, the repertoire was profiled, and TCRdb retains in-frame clones only, with some absent. The sample consists of roughly 130,000 clones, less than 75% of them appearing once. What was sequenced was PBMCs. The receptors come from a middle-aged woman in good health and CMV-seropositive. Both conserved end residues are part of each CDR3. Each record gives: clone size, J gene, V gene, CDR3 protein. Only some rows state a clone size, as once, few, many or a class for expanded clones.

NA | TRBJ2-3 | TRBV11-2 | CASKPWASGGTDTQYF
once | TRBJ1-3 | TRBV18 | CASSPVTGVGNTIYF
NA | TRBJ2-7 | TRBV27 | CATRRGQGPYEQYF
few | TRBJ2-7 | TRBV5-1 | CASSVASGRSEQYF
few | TRBJ1-5 | TRBV6-6 | CASSNGDRGPPGPQHF
NA | TRBJ2-2 | TRBV6-6 | CASRDNRGRETGELFF
NA | TRBJ1-1 | TRBV7-2 | CASSLKTGSWGAFF
NA | TRBJ2-5 | TRBV19 | CASSRQYQETQYF
NA | TRBJ1-3 | TRBV29-1 | CSVDSGSGNTIYF
once | TRBJ2-3 | TRBV28 | CASSLYSSLPPRTLTDTQYF
NA | TRBJ1-1 | TRBV5-6 | CASSLVLVAGRTEAFF
few | TRBJ2-7 | TRBV9 | CASSPIGTGAREQYF
NA | TRBJ2-5 | TRBV11-2 | CASSSQGETQYF
NA | TRBJ2-5 | TRBV7-2 | CASSAPPAGGRETQYF
NA | TRBJ2-1 | TRBV4-1 | CASSQIRGRNEQFF
few | TRBJ1-1 | TRBV5-6 | CASRRDTRNTEAFF
NA | TRBJ2-3 | TRBV11-2 | CASSSTGTPRYTQYF
NA | TRBJ2-7 | TRBV6-5 | CASSYVTTEQYF
NA | TRBJ1-4 | TRBV27 | CASSRDSVDEKLFF
NA | TRBJ1-1 | TRBV30 | CAWSVGRVTGTEAFF
NA | TRBJ2-5 | TRBV7-7 | CASSPLRETQYF
NA | TRBJ2-7 | TRBV6-4 | CASRTGSRYQYF
NA | TRBJ1-3 | TRBV4-3 | CASSQDQGKPGNTIYF
few | TRBJ2-1 | TRBV18 | CASSASTSGHTNEQFF
NA | TRBJ1-1 | TRBV19 | CASSIGGTGGTEAFF
NA | TRBJ2-2 | TRBV6-1 | CASRTTGVGELFF
once | TRBJ2-5 | TRBV4-1 | CASSRSGQGSPKETQYF
NA | TRBJ1-2 | TRBV7-9 | CASSPTGGNYGYTF
NA | TRBJ1-2 | TRBV19 | CASSETDVYGYTF
NA | TRBJ1-1 | TRBV7-2 | CASSGRQGANTEAFF
NA | TRBJ2-7 | TRBV6-1 | CASSEIAGSPYEQYF
NA | TRBJ1-1 | TRBV6-6 | CATANPATEAFF
NA | TRBJ1-1 | TRBV7-3 | CASSLTGPGTEAFF
NA | TRBJ2-5 | TRBV19 | CASSRGDRDQETQYF
few | TRBJ2-7 | TRBV7-2 | CASSSEGVTYEQYF
NA | TRBJ1-6 | TRBV6-7 | CASMHRGNSPLHF
NA | TRBJ1-5 | TRBV28 | CASSYDSLGDRGGNQPQHF
NA | TRBJ2-7 | TRBV30 | CAWSEVGLAGISYEQYF
once | TRBJ1-1 | TRBV7-8 | CASSKGQGITEAFF
NA | TRBJ1-3 | TRBV25-1 | CASSEPTDSRNTIYF
once | TRBJ2-7 | TRBV28 | CASSTGSFPYEQYF
NA | TRBJ2-7 | TRBV6-6 | CASRTGTGAYVQYF
NA | TRBJ1-2 | TRBV7-9 | CASSLPDRINYGYTF
NA | TRBJ2-2 | TRBV7-2 | CASIPSGGAGELFF
NA | TRBJ2-5 | TRBV5-6 | CASSLWIAGFQETQYF
NA | TRBJ1-3 | TRBV7-2 | CASSLTRNSGNTIYF
few | TRBJ1-1 | TRBV19 | CASSIHRTQGRLTEAFF
NA | TRBJ2-7 | TRBV6-1 | CASSPSGTGAYEQYF
NA | TRBJ1-5 | TRBV6-5 | CASSRTGGGNQPQHF
NA | TRBJ1-1 | TRBV6-5 | CASSYVDGAGTEAFF
NA | TRBJ2-7 | TRBV6-1 | CASRGQYEQYF
NA | TRBJ2-1 | TRBV11-2 | CASSLGASGTLNNEQFF